This T cell receptor beta chain was documented in a study of blood T cell repertoires in COVID-19. Across the study: The cDNA or gDNA used as material had been derived from T cells, B-cell-depleted T cells, or PBMCs.

Study processing details: It was from reference gene primer amplification that nucleated cell counts were estimated. The method was immunoSEQ multiplex PCR; TCRdb's version includes in-frame clones alone and lacks a portion of them. V and J calls plus clone size are reproduced from that table; the DNA served to infer D and trimming. The profile shows 150,000 or so clones, about four fifths of them singletons. This clone was recorded a few times. What was sequenced was peripheral blood. This receptor was identified in an elderly woman with acute or convalescent COVID-19.

CDR3 protein: CASSLARQVNTEAFF. Here the CDR3 DNA reads TGCGCCAGCAGCTTGGCTAGACAGGTGAACACTGAAGCTTTCTTT. The V call is TRBV5-1, the J call TRBJ1-1; tentative D call: TRBD1 (6 bases). Trimming removed 0 bases at V and 0 bases at J, with 9 bases between. Germline V CDR1 and CDR2: SGHRS, YFSETQ. CDR3 length: 15 residues.